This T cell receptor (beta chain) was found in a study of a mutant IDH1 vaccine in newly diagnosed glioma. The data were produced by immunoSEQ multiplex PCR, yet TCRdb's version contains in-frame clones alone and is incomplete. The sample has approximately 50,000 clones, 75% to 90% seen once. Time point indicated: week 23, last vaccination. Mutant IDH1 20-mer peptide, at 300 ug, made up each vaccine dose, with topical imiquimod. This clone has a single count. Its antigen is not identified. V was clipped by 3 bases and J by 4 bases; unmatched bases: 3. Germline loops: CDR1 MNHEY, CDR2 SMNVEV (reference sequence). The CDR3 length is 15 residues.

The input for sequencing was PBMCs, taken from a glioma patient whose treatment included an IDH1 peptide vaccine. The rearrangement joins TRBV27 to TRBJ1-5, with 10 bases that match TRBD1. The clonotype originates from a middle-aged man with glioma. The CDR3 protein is CASSLRQGANQPQHF. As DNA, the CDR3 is TGTGCCAGCAGTTTGCGACAGGGGGCAAATCAGCCCCAGCATTTT.